This T cell receptor (beta chain) was obtained from a study of metastatic and nonmetastatic thyroid tumors. MiXCR was used by TCRdb to re-call the PCR reads. The table lists some 40,000 clones, around 18% of them singletons, with about 13% in the top ten. Until they underwent thyroid surgery, no patient had received any treatment. Overall study findings and caveats: Relative to benign nodules, malignant thyroid tumors were reportedly characterized by significantly elevated TCR beta diversity in blood and tumor.

Trimming cost V 1 base and J 4 bases, with 7 bases left between them. This CDR3 contains 13 residues. Germline CDR1 LGHDT, CDR2 YNNKEL (reference sequence). This clone was seen repeatedly, ten times or more. The antigen remains unidentified. V gene TRBV3-1 combines with J gene TRBJ1-2; D unclear. The receptor was derived from a female donor with papillary thyroid cancer or a benign thyroid nodule (not recorded which). Some clones in this sample may be carry-over from other donors' samples. The sequencing sample was made of tumor tissue. The chain's CDR3 is CASSQGGGYGYTF. The DNA of the CDR3 is TGTGCCAGCAGCCAAGGGGGTGGCTATGGCTACACCTTC. Full variable domain (remainder filled in from reference TRBV3-1 and TRBJ1-2): DTAVSQTPKYLVTQMGNDKSIKCEQNLGHDTMYWYKQDSKKFLKIMFSYNNKELIINETVPNRFSPKSPDKAHLNLHINSLELGDSAVYFCASSQGGGYGYTFGSGTRLTVV.